The 18 T cell receptor beta chains below were found in one sample sequenced in a study of blood T cell repertoires in COVID-19. Clones were read by immunoSEQ multiplex PCR, and TCRdb kept only the in-frame ones, dropping some. The repertoire includes some 200,000 clones, about 90% of them detected once, and roughly 9.7% sits in the top ten. Source material: peripheral blood. The source of these receptors is a woman aged 55-70 years with COVID-19, enrolled during active disease.

This sequence joins TRBV30 and TRBJ1-1; D ambiguous. Germline values: CDR1 GTSNPN, CDR2 SVGIG (reference sequence). The germline V and J ends were trimmed by 5 bases and 1 base, with 11 bases remaining between them. This CDR3 spans 13 amino acids. The CDR3: CAWVKASNTEAFF. The CDR3 bases are TGTGCCTGGGTAAAAGCCTCGAACACTGAAGCTTTCTTT.

This chain connects TRBV6-1 to TRBJ2-7, with D possibly TRBD1 on 6 matching bases. Germline lookup yields CDR1 MNHNS and CDR2 SASEGT. V lost 6 bases and J lost 0, with 9 bases in between. The CDR3 loop spans 13 amino acids. CDR3 DNA: TGTGCCAGCAGGGACAGTTCCTCCTACGAGCAGTACTTC. Protein: CASRDSSSYEQYF.

The CDR3 is CASSYSGTGNYGYTF. For the CDR3, the DNA is TGTGCCAGCAGTTACTCAGGGACAGGCAACTATGGCTACACCTTC. The V and J genes are TRBV6-5 and TRBJ1-2; TRBD1 aligns across 8 bases. There are 15 residues in the CDR3. With 0 bases clipped from V and 2 bases from J, the junction kept 2 bases outside the gene matches. Germline V gene sequence: CDR1 MNHEY, CDR2 SVGAGI.

The V and J genes are TRBV6-6 and TRBJ1-1; no reliable D call. V lost 2 bases, J lost 6 bases, and 16 bases lay in between. Germline V gives CDR1 MNHNY, CDR2 SVGAGI (reference sequence). The CDR3 has 15 amino acids. The CDR3 region has the DNA TGTGCCAGCAGTTACGAGATAGGGAGAGTCGCTGAAGCTTTCTTT. Its protein product is CASSYEIGRVAEAFF.

V is TRBV5-4 and J is TRBJ1-2; possibly TRBD1 for D (6 bases). Germline values: CDR1 SGHNT, CDR2 YYREEE (reference sequence). The CDR3 totals 13 residues. V dropped 5 bases and J dropped 8 bases, with 16 bases sitting between them. The CDR3 protein is CASSYRGGIGYTF. Written as DNA, the CDR3 is TGTGCCAGCAGTTATCGTGGGGGCATCGGCTACACCTTC.

The chain recombines TRBV5-8 with TRBJ1-5; perhaps TRBD1 as D (6 bases). CDR1 and CDR2 (germline): SGHTS, YDEGEE. The length of the CDR3 is 15 residues. With 2 bases removed from V and 4 bases from J, the gap between germline ends came to 13 bases. The CDR3 DNA reads TGTGCCAGCAGCTTACTAGAAACAGGGAATCAGCCCCAGCATTTT. This codes for CASSLLETGNQPQHF.

CDR3 sequence reads: CTSLGMNTEAFF. The CDR3 DNA follows: TGCACCTCCCTCGGGATGAACACTGAAGCTTTCTTT. V is TRBV29-1 and J is TRBJ1-1; D call uncertain. The germline V gene has CDR1 SQVTM and CDR2 ANQGSEA. The CDR3 runs to 12 residues.

Many counts were recorded for this clone. The CDR3: CASSRAGGQTDTQYF. The CDR3 bases are TGTGCCAGCAGCCGAGCGGGAGGGCAGACAGATACGCAGTATTTT. The rearrangement links TRBV7-3 to TRBJ2-3, with TRBD2 identical over 10 bases. The V segment lost 5 bases and the J segment 3 bases; nucleotides outside the gene matches: 5. The CDR3 consists of 15 residues. Per the germline V gene, CDR1 is SGHTA and CDR2 is FQGTGA.

The CDR3 here is CASSFGGGGNTIYF. The CDR3 region has the DNA TGTGCCAGCAGTTTTGGGGGAGGCGGAAACACCATATATTTT. J is TRBJ1-3 and V is TRBV28; D perhaps matches TRBD1 (5 bases). This CDR3 has 14 amino acids. V was trimmed by 3 bases and J by 4 bases, leaving 10 bases between them. Germline V gene lookup returns CDR1 MDHEN and CDR2 SYDVKM.

This sequence joins TRBV19 and TRBJ1-1; 8 bases align to TRBD1. The length of the CDR3 is 16 residues. Germline lookup yields CDR1 LNHDA and CDR2 SQIVND (reference sequence). The trim removed 4 bases at V and 6 bases at J, leaving 13 bases unmatched. CDR3 in DNA: TGTGCCAGTAGTACCGATCGGACAGGGAGAAAGGCTGAAGCTTTCTTT. Amino acids: CASSTDRTGRKAEAFF. The complete variable domain, with remaining parts taken from reference TRBV19 and TRBJ1-1, reads DGGITQSPKYLFRKEGQNVTLSCEQNLNHDAMYWYRQDPGQGLRLIYYSQIVNDFQKGDIAEGYSVSREKKESFPLTVTSAQKNPTAFYLCASSTDRTGRKAEAFFGQGTRLTVV.

The chain couples TRBV6-5 to TRBJ2-7, with a tentative D call TRBD2 (5 bases). The CDR3 is made up of 15 amino acids. V was trimmed by 2 bases and J by 0 bases, leaving 11 bases between them. The germline V gene has CDR1 MNHEY and CDR2 SVGAGI. This CDR3 is CASSYVASPSYEQYF. CDR3 bases: TGTGCCAGCAGTTACGTTGCTAGCCCCTCCTACGAGCAGTACTTC.

The chain employs TRBV25-1 and TRBJ1-2, with D maybe TRBD1 (6 bases). CDR3 length: 13 residues. Trimming pared 6 bases from V and 2 bases from J, leaving 10 bases between. Germline V lookup: CDR1 MGHDK, CDR2 SYGVNS. The CDR3 DNA follows: TGTGCCAGCAGAGCGACAGGCAACTATGGCTACACCTTC. It is translated as CASRATGNYGYTF.

The table lists this clone with a few counts. This rearrangement joins TRBV6-2 or TRBV6-3 to TRBJ1-1, with D possibly matching TRBD1 (5 bases). This CDR3 contains 14 residues. The germline CDR1 and CDR2 sequences are MNHEY and SVGEGT. Trimming removed 4 bases at V and 0 bases at J, with 9 bases between. CDR3 sequence (DNA): TGTGCCAGCAGTTGGCAGGGATTGAACACTGAAGCTTTCTTT. It yields the protein CASSWQGLNTEAFF.

The chain joins TRBV5-1 to TRBJ1-3, with 9 positions matching TRBD1. CDR1 and CDR2 (germline): SGHRS, YFSETQ. After removal of 0 bases from V and 2 bases from J, the junction contained 12 bases not matched to a gene. The CDR3 has 19 residues. CDR3 sequence (DNA): TGCGCCAGCAGCTTGGTGGGACAGGGCCAAACCGTAGCTGGAAACACCATATATTTT. It encodes CASSLVGQGQTVAGNTIYF. Filled out from reference TRBV5-1 and TRBJ1-3, the complete variable domain reads KAGVTQTPRYLIKTRGQQVTLSCSPISGHRSVSWYQQTPGQGLQFLFEYFSETQRNKGNFPGRFSGRQFSNSRSEMNVSTLELGDSALYLCASSLVGQGQTVAGNTIYFGEGSWLTVV.

The chain links TRBV12-5 to TRBJ2-3; 10 bases agree with TRBD1. Germline V gene sequence: CDR1 LGHNT, CDR2 FRNRAP. The junction had 4 bases not matched to a gene; V was cut back by 5 bases and J by 2 bases. The CDR3 has 15 residues. CDR3 coding DNA: TGTGCTAGTGGTCGTAGACAGGGGGCCACAGATACGCAGTATTTT. This translates into CASGRRQGATDTQYF.

The chain combines TRBV12-3 or TRBV12-4 with TRBJ2-5, with 7 bases aligning to TRBD1. The CDR3 covers 13 residues. Unmatched junction bases numbered 4, after V lost 4 bases and J lost 5 bases. CDR3 in amino acids: CASSSGQAETQYF. DNA for the CDR3: TGTGCCAGCAGTTCCGGACAGGCCGAGACCCAGTACTTC.

CDR3: CASSNFRDSSGNTIYF. The CDR3 coding sequence is TGTGCCAGCAGCAACTTCCGGGACAGCTCTGGAAACACCATATATTTT. The chain carries TRBV7-6 and TRBJ1-3, with TRBD1 matching over 7 bases. CDR3 size: 16 residues. With V trimmed by 5 bases and J by 0 bases, 7 bases remained unmatched. Per the germline V gene, CDR1 is SGHVS and CDR2 is FNYEAQ.

This chain links TRBV24-1 with TRBJ2-3, with D possibly TRBD1 on 6 matching bases. Trimming stripped 4 bases from V and 4 bases from J, with 11 bases between. Germline CDR1 KGHDR, CDR2 SFDVKD. This CDR3 is built from 14 residues. The CDR3 nucleotides read TGTGCCACCAGTGACCCCAGGGGAGCAGATACGCAGTATTTT. Translation gives CATSDPRGADTQYF.